These 16 T cell receptor beta chains share one sample of origin, sequenced in a study of beta chain features in type 1 diabetes. Every bit of the isolated RNA underwent reverse transcription, so sequencing read expressed TCRB transcripts. Method: immunoSEQ multiplex PCR; TCRdb's copy keeps in-frame clones and lacks some. The sample shows a few hundred thousand clones, about 23% of them seen only once. The antigens of these receptors remain unknown. Study observations and caveats: Type 1 diabetes patients had moderately but significantly shorter TCRB CDR3s in all four CD4+ subsets.

Sequenced material: naive CD4+ T cells from blood. Receptor source: a woman aged 25 to 39 with type 1 diabetes.

This clone was seen only a few times. The gene calls are TRBV30 and TRBJ2-7; D unresolved. V lost 2 bases, J lost 3 bases, and 11 bases lay in between. Germline CDR1 reads GTSNPN; CDR2 reads SVGIG (reference sequence). CDR3 size: 13 residues. This chain's CDR3 is CAWSPNSSYEQYF. The CDR3, as DNA: TGTGCCTGGAGTCCTAATAGCAGCTACGAGCAGTACTTC.

The V and J genes are TRBV19 and TRBJ1-5, with unresolved D. The CDR3 consists of 14 residues. The germline V gene encodes CDR1 LNHDA and CDR2 SQIVND (reference sequence). The V end lost 10 bases, the J end lost 5 bases, and 18 bases lay between the germline ends. CDR3 sequence reads: CATATPTGDQPQHF. The CDR3, as DNA: TGTGCCACCGCGACACCGACGGGAGATCAGCCCCAGCATTTT.

The chain combines TRBV5-1 with TRBJ1-2, with 7 positions matching TRBD1. This CDR3 contains 13 residues. V lost 0 bases to trimming and J lost 8 bases; unmatched junction nucleotides: 4. CDR1 and CDR2 (germline): SGHRS, YFSETQ. The CDR3 sequence is CASSLGDRSGYTF. Written as DNA, the CDR3 is TGCGCCAGCAGCTTGGGGGACAGAAGCGGCTACACCTTC.

The chain couples TRBV18 to TRBJ1-2; TRBD1 agrees at 7 bases. V gave up 3 bases and J gave up 8 bases; unmatched junction bases: 6. The CDR3 contains 13 residues. From germline, CDR1 is KGHSH and CDR2 LQKENI. The CDR3 nucleotides are TGTGCCAGCTCACCTGACAGGGCGGAGGGCTACACCTTC. This sequence encodes CASSPDRAEGYTF.

This sequence joins TRBV6-6 and TRBJ2-7; perhaps TRBD2 as D (6 bases). Germline V gives CDR1 MNHNY, CDR2 SVGAGI (reference sequence). The CDR3 spans 16 residues. V was clipped by 2 bases and J by 5 bases, with 19 bases between them. CDR3 nucleotide sequence: TGTGCCAGCAGTTACCCCGGTCGGGGGTTAGAGGACGAGCAGTACTTC. Its protein is CASSYPGRGLEDEQYF.

V gene TRBV30 combines with J gene TRBJ2-3; 9 positions match TRBD2. The CDR3 spans 16 residues. Germline V gene data show CDR1 as GTSNPN and CDR2 as SVGIG (reference sequence). J was trimmed by 2 bases and V by 3 bases; bases with no gene match: 9. The CDR3 is CAWSPRLAANTDTQYF. CDR3 sequence (DNA): TGTGCCTGGAGCCCCCGACTAGCGGCTAACACAGATACGCAGTATTTT.

V gene TRBV9 combines with J gene TRBJ2-7, with TRBD2 identical over 7 bases. Unmatched junction bases numbered 6, after V lost 3 bases and J lost 3 bases. CDR3 size: 14 residues. Germline-derived CDR1 and CDR2 are SGDLS and YYNGEE. In DNA, the CDR3 is TGTGCCAGCAGCGCCCAGACTAGCAGCTACGAGCAGTACTTC. Encoded protein: CASSAQTSSYEQYF.

This chain connects TRBV28 to TRBJ2-7, with TRBD1 as a possible D gene (6 bases). Trimming shortened V by 6 bases and J by 4 bases, and 10 bases separated the two germline ends. Per germline, CDR1 MDHEN and CDR2 SYDVKM. CDR3 size: 12 residues. The CDR3 DNA reads as TGTGCCAGCAGGCCACAGGGTTACGAGCAGTACTTC. It is translated as CASRPQGYEQYF.

This chain links TRBV5-1 with TRBJ2-1; 7 positions agree with TRBD2. Looked up from germline, CDR1 is SGHRS and CDR2 is YFSETQ. Trimming removed 2 bases from V and 8 bases from J; junction bases left unmatched: 16. The CDR3 spans 17 residues. CDR3 loop: CASSFPPVGGSLDEQFF. The CDR3 DNA reads as TGCGCCAGCAGCTTCCCCCCGGTTGGCGGGAGTCTCGATGAGCAGTTCTTC.

This clone was seen a few times. This chain links TRBV5-1 with TRBJ1-2; no clear D. Trimming took 7 bases from V and 5 from J, leaving 12 bases between them. Looked up from germline, CDR1 is SGHRS and CDR2 is YFSETQ. The CDR3 consists of 12 residues. The CDR3 coding sequence is TGCGCCAGCGCCGAGCCCGGGTATGGCTACACCTTC. As protein: CASAEPGYGYTF. Based on the CDR3 plus reference TRBV5-1 and TRBJ1-2, the full variable domain is KAGVTQTPRYLIKTRGQQVTLSCSPISGHRSVSWYQQTPGQGLQFLFEYFSETQRNKGNFPGRFSGRQFSNSRSEMNVSTLELGDSALYLCASAEPGYGYTFGSGTRLTVV.

The chain employs TRBV11-2 and TRBJ2-7, with TRBD2 identical over 8 bases. V shed 1 base, J shed 3 bases, and the junction held 5 bases outside the gene matches. The length of the CDR3 is 15 residues. Per the germline V gene, CDR1 is SGHAT and CDR2 is FQNNGV. The CDR3 sequence: CASSLVGLAGYEQYF. The DNA of the CDR3 is TGTGCCAGCAGCTTAGTCGGGCTAGCGGGCTACGAGCAGTACTTC.

The rearrangement uses TRBV10-3 and TRBJ2-1; 14 bases are a match to TRBD2. CDR3 length: 15 residues. In germline, CDR1 is ENHRY, CDR2 SYGVKD. The trim removed 11 bases at V and 7 bases at J, leaving 10 bases unmatched. As DNA, the CDR3 is TGTGCCCACGGGACTAGCGGGAGTATTGGGAATGAGCAGTTCTTC. This translates into CAHGTSGSIGNEQFF.

The chain is built from TRBV9 and TRBJ2-5; the match to TRBD2 covers 10 bases. V trimming: 4 bases; J trimming: 5 bases; junction bases outside the gene matches: 8. This CDR3 spans 15 amino acids. Looked up from germline, CDR1 is SGDLS and CDR2 is YYNGEE. The CDR3 DNA sequence: TGTGCCAGCAGCATCTCCGGGACTAGCGATGAGACCCAGTACTTC. This translates into CASSISGTSDETQYF.

This clone came up a few times. This sample also contains other DNA sequences that code for the same CDR3. This rearrangement joins TRBV5-1 to TRBJ2-7, with 8 positions matching TRBD1. Germline trimming cut 0 bases from V and 1 base from J; bases unmatched to any gene: 0. Per germline, CDR1 SGHRS and CDR2 YFSETQ. The CDR3 length is 14 residues. In DNA form, the CDR3 reads TGCGCCAGCAGCTTGGGACAGGGGTCCTACGAGCAGTACTTC. Translated, it gives CASSLGQGSYEQYF. The whole variable domain, filled in from reference TRBV5-1 and TRBJ2-7, reads KAGVTQTPRYLIKTRGQQVTLSCSPISGHRSVSWYQQTPGQGLQFLFEYFSETQRNKGNFPGRFSGRQFSNSRSEMNVSTLELGDSALYLCASSLGQGSYEQYFGPGTRLTVT.

In its sample, this clone was seen a few times. J is TRBJ2-1 and V is TRBV30; tentative D call: TRBD2 (5 bases). The CDR3 is made up of 14 amino acids. V gave up 2 bases and J gave up 3 bases, with 11 bases separating them. Germline V lookup: CDR1 GTSNPN, CDR2 SVGIG (reference sequence). The CDR3 bases are TGTGCCTGGAGTCCGGGGTCCAACTACAATGAGCAGTTCTTC. Amino acids: CAWSPGSNYNEQFF.

V is TRBV20-1 and J is TRBJ2-5; D uncertain. This CDR3 contains 10 residues. V shed 4 bases and J shed 5 bases, with 5 bases lying between them. CDR1 and CDR2 from the germline V gene are DFQATT and SNEGSKA (reference sequence). The CDR3 here is CSAILETQYF. The CDR3 coding sequence is TGCAGTGCTATCTTGGAGACCCAGTACTTC.